The rows below give T cell receptor beta chains drawn from one sample of a study of T-cell memory formation after mild COVID-19. TCRdb used MiXCR to reprocess the 5' RACE reads, holding one entry per CDR3 protein. The table lists some 190,000 distinct CDR3 sequences, about 18% of them singletons. The source material was PBMCs or a T cell subset sorted from them (not recorded which). The origin of the receptors is an adult woman who had mild COVID-19 (a few samples of this study predate the infection). Cell type and time point are not known. Both conserved end residues are part of each CDR3. The order of the fields is D gene, V gene, J gene, clone size, CDR3 protein, CDR3 DNA. A D gene is named only where the DNA matches it firmly. The size entry is marked missing in some rows and otherwise reads once, few, many or a size class.

.	TRBV7-6	TRBJ2-1	few	CASSLLAHHRDEQFF	TGTGCCAGCAGCCTACTAGCCCACCACCGGGATGAGCAGTTCTTC
.	TRBV5-5	TRBJ2-2	once	CASSFVGAGELFF	TGTGCCAGCAGCTTCGTGGGGGCCGGGGAGCTGTTTTTT
.	TRBV6-5	TRBJ2-6	.	CASSYDRYPRGRLGSGANVLTF	TGTGCCAGCAGTTACGATCGGTACCCGAGAGGACGCCTGGGATCTGGGGCCAACGTCCTGACTTTC
.	TRBV25-1	TRBJ2-1	.	CASSEYGGVTYNEQFF	TGTGCCAGCAGTGAATATGGGGGTGTGACCTACAATGAGCAGTTCTTC
.	TRBV18	TRBJ2-3	once	CASCRGTTDTQYF	TGTGCCAGCTGTCGAGGGACCACAGATACGCAGTATTTT
.	TRBV20-1	TRBJ2-1	.	CSATGTSYNEQFF	TGCAGTGCTACGGGAACCTCCTACAATGAGCAGTTCTTC
.	TRBV7-2	TRBJ2-6	.	CASSHSGANVLTF	TGTGCCAGCAGCCATTCTGGGGCCAACGTCCTGACTTTC
.	TRBV7-7	TRBJ2-1	.	CASSSQAGTYNEQFF	TGTGCTAGCAGCTCACAGGCTGGGACCTACAATGAGCAGTTCTTC
.	TRBV20-1	TRBJ1-1	few	CSASSGHEAFF	TGCAGTGCTAGTTCGGGACACGAAGCTTTCTTT
TRBD1	TRBV5-1	TRBJ1-6	many	CASSLGRDSDLHF	TGCGCCAGCAGCTTGGGCCGGGACAGCGATCTCCACTTT
.	TRBV21-1	TRBJ1-5	.	CASSPGKGKSGNQPQHF	TGTGCCAGCAGCCCCGGCAAGGGGAAGTCCGGCAATCAGCCCCAGCATTTT
.	TRBV12-3/TRBV12-4	TRBJ2-3	few	CASSYHREGGTQYF	TGTGCCAGCAGTTATCACAGGGAAGGAGGTACGCAGTATTTT
.	TRBV7-9	TRBJ1-1	few	CANGEGWSLHAEAFF	TGTGCCAACGGGGAGGGGTGGTCCCTGCACGCTGAAGCTTTCTTT
.	TRBV15	TRBJ2-3	.	CATAREYPDTQYF	TGTGCCACCGCCCGGGAGTACCCAGATACGCAGTATTTT
.	TRBV11-2	TRBJ1-3	.	CASRSLRAGNTIYF	TGTGCCAGCAGAAGCCTAAGGGCTGGAAACACCATATATTTT
.	TRBV7-2	TRBJ1-5	few	CASSLGTVSNQPQHF	TGTGCCAGCAGCTTAGGGACAGTTAGCAATCAGCCCCAGCATTTT
.	TRBV24-1	TRBJ2-1	.	CATSDLGPGHNEQFF	TGTGCCACCAGTGACTTGGGACCGGGCCACAATGAGCAGTTCTTC
.	TRBV15	TRBJ1-1	few	CATSRDTTENTEAFF	TGTGCCACCAGCAGAGATACGACAGAGAACACTGAAGCTTTCTTT
TRBD2	TRBV12-3/TRBV12-4	TRBJ2-3	few	CASSPRTSGGPEAYF	TGTGCCAGCAGTCCCCGGACTAGCGGGGGGCCCGAAGCGTATTTT
.	TRBV20-1	TRBJ2-5	.	CSARQGRGQETQYF	TGCAGTGCTCGACAGGGTCGGGGGCAAGAGACCCAGTACTTC
TRBD2	TRBV7-9	TRBJ2-3	few	CASSFAGTRRLDTQYF	TGTGCCAGCAGCTTCGCCGGGACTAGGAGATTGGATACGCAGTATTTT
.	TRBV12-3/TRBV12-4	TRBJ2-2	few	CASSPRLELFF	TGTGCCAGCAGTCCTAGACTAGAGCTGTTTTTT
.	TRBV27	TRBJ2-6	many	CASSLWAGAFSGANVLTF	TGTGCCAGCAGTTTATGGGCAGGAGCCTTCTCTGGGGCCAACGTCCTGACTTTC
TRBD1	TRBV4-2	TRBJ1-1	few	CASSGALGQMNTEAFF	TGTGCCAGCAGCGGGGCCCTGGGACAGATGAACACTGAAGCTTTCTTT
.	TRBV5-5	TRBJ2-7	.	CASSLRQRISYEQYF	TGTGCCAGCAGCTTGAGACAGAGAATCTCCTACGAGCAGTACTTC
.	TRBV5-1	TRBJ1-4	.	CASSTNGHISNEKLFF	TGCGCCAGCAGCACGAACGGACATATCAGTAATGAAAAACTGTTTTTT
.	TRBV18	TRBJ2-1	.	CASSPTVSPYNEQFF	TGTGCCAGCTCACCTACGGTATCCCCCTACAATGAGCAGTTCTTC
.	TRBV12-3/TRBV12-4	TRBJ1-1	.	CASKYGEGTEAFF	TGTGCCAGCAAATACGGGGAAGGAACTGAAGCTTTCTTT
.	TRBV7-9	TRBJ1-6	.	CASSFSTYTQLTLHF	TGTGCCAGCAGCTTCAGTACCTACACGCAGTTAACCCTCCACTTT
TRBD1	TRBV25-1	TRBJ1-5	few	CASSENRGGQPQHF	TGTGCCAGCAGTGAAAACAGGGGGGGCCAGCCCCAGCATTTT
TRBD1	TRBV7-2	TRBJ2-3	.	CASSWTGAPSTDTQYF	TGTGCCAGCAGCTGGACAGGGGCCCCTAGCACAGATACGCAGTATTTT
TRBD1	TRBV5-1	TRBJ1-5	few	CASSIQGDQPQHF	TGCGCCAGCAGCATCCAGGGGGATCAGCCCCAGCATTTT
TRBD1	TRBV19	TRBJ1-5	many	CASSIGGRGIEPQHF	TGTGCCAGTAGTATAGGCGGCAGGGGGATCGAACCCCAGCATTTT
TRBD1	TRBV6-6	TRBJ1-1	few	CASSYAPGTAVHTEAFF	TGTGCCAGCAGTTACGCCCCCGGGACAGCAGTTCACACTGAAGCTTTCTTT
TRBD2	TRBV9	TRBJ2-3	.	CASSPLSGEVITQYF	TGTGCCAGCAGCCCCCTCAGCGGGGAGGTCATTACGCAGTATTTT
.	TRBV11-2	TRBJ2-1	few	CASSLMAGRYNEQFF	TGTGCCAGCAGCTTAATGGCAGGGAGGTACAATGAGCAGTTCTTC
.	TRBV18	TRBJ2-7	.	CATGESLSYEQYF	TGTGCCACCGGGGAGTCCCTCTCCTACGAGCAGTACTTC
.	TRBV24-1	TRBJ2-1	few	CATSDPSAAKGSSYNEQFF	TGTGCCACCAGTGATCCTTCAGCGGCCAAGGGGAGCTCCTACAATGAGCAGTTCTTC
TRBD1	TRBV6-5	TRBJ1-3	few	CASRHDRARNTIYF	TGTGCCAGCAGACACGACAGGGCAAGGAACACCATATATTTT
.	TRBV29-1	TRBJ1-4	.	CSVTQGLDEKLFF	TGCAGCGTCACCCAGGGATTGGATGAAAAACTGTTTTTT
TRBD1	TRBV5-1	TRBJ2-1	few	CASSRPTGNSYNEQFF	TGCGCCAGCAGCCGCCCGACAGGGAACTCCTACAATGAGCAGTTCTTC
TRBD2	TRBV6-1	TRBJ2-5	.	CASSVRQTGTSGTQYF	TGTGCCAGCAGTGTAAGACAGACCGGGACTAGTGGGACCCAGTACTTC
.	TRBV4-3	TRBJ1-4	.	CASSQETSLTNEKLFF	TGCGCCAGCAGCCAAGAGACCTCCCTGACTAATGAAAAACTGTTTTTT
TRBD1	TRBV20-1	TRBJ1-1	few	CSARRSGQGNTEAFF	TGCAGTGCTAGGAGATCGGGACAGGGGAACACTGAAGCTTTCTTT
.	TRBV12-3/TRBV12-4	TRBJ1-5	few	CASLGGKLSQPQHF	TGTGCCAGCCTCGGAGGTAAACTCAGTCAGCCCCAGCATTTT
.	TRBV7-2	TRBJ1-5	few	CASSFDRDSNQPQHF	TGTGCCAGCAGCTTTGACAGAGATAGCAATCAGCCCCAGCATTTT
.	TRBV20-1	TRBJ1-1	few	CSARSPGDNEAFF	TGCAGTGCTAGATCCCCGGGGGACAATGAAGCTTTCTTT